This entry is about one T cell receptor (beta chain). This clone has just a few counts. Which antigen it targets is not known. It has no much larger one-base neighbor in the sample; base qualities were not kept. The immunoSEQ Assay, a bias-controlled multiplex PCR, was used to amplify TCRbeta CDR3 regions from genomic DNA. The published analysis was carried out like this. Nucleated cell counts per sample were estimated from amplification of reference gene primers within the assay. Sequence reads were collapsed and filtered to measure the absolute abundance of every unique TCRbeta CDR3 rearrangement. For each sample, productive Simpson clonality was calculated as the square root of Simpson's diversity index across productive rearrangements. As stored in TCRdb, this immuneACCESS dataset retains in-frame rearrangements with V and J assigned. A fraction of the clones does not appear; measured against another copy, unresolved V genes explain less than half of the discrepancy, and the remainder lacks a known reason. The V and J calls and the clone size are those of that table, but D and trimming were determined from the DNA. This sample is represented by around 160,000 clones; roughly four fifths of them were singletons. Approximately 11% of the sample is taken by the ten largest.

This record comes from a study of blood T cell repertoires in COVID-19 (dated by TCRdb to 2019 to 2021). With respect to the entire study: Collaborator samples came from the United States, Italy and Spain and covered acute and convalescent phases of COVID-19. The prospective study material was composed of cDNA or gDNA derived from T cells, B-cell-depleted T cells, or PBMCs. The dataset comprised deeply sampled blood TCRbeta repertoires from subjects exposed to, actively infected with, or recovered from COVID-19. The repertoires were released in a freely available public database meant as a resource for research on the immune response to SARS-CoV-2. The samples were drawn from the first 160 participants of the ongoing ImmuneRACE study and from over a thousand subjects provided by 6 global collaborators. The sample metadata nearly always contained a de-identified subject ID, COVID-19 status, age in years and sex. Where HLA class I and class II types were available, the types were taken from metadata supplied by the sample provider, not from assay-based typing.

Study-level results and caveats: Clinical and demographic metadata were provided uncurated, with the amount varying by source and participant.

Whole blood was collected in K2EDTA tubes by collaborating institutions according to the institutions' own protocols. Collaborator samples were shipped for TCRbeta analysis as frozen whole blood, isolated PBMCs, or DNA extracted from either sample type. At the junction V is shortened by 6 bases and J by 4 bases; bases outside the gene matches: 18. The germline V gene encodes CDR1 SQVTM and CDR2 ANQGSEA. The CDR3 measures 17 amino acids from cysteine to phenylalanine. Just the 51-base CDR3 DNA is kept, in frame starting at base 1. The sequenced material came from peripheral blood. The clonotype comes from a man in his fifties or sixties with active or convalescent COVID-19. The chain is made from TRBV29-1 and TRBJ1-2, with 9 bases in between that match TRBD1. The CDR3 protein sequence reads: CSVQVPGQGSGTYGYTF. The sequence in DNA is TGCAGCGTACAAGTCCCGGGACAGGGATCGGGAACCTATGGCTACACCTTC.